Listed here are 18 T cell receptor beta chains from one sample, sequenced in a study of T-cell memory formation after mild COVID-19. From the 5' RACE reads, TCRdb called clonotypes with MiXCR, one entry per CDR3 protein. The sample shows 450,000 to 650,000 distinct CDR3 sequences, roughly 18% of them seen only once. Sequenced sample: PBMCs or a T cell subset sorted from them (not recorded which). Receptor source: an adult woman who had mild COVID-19 (a few samples of this study predate the infection). Cell type and time point are not known.

The chain combines TRBV27 with TRBJ2-1; 8 bases are shared with TRBD1. In germline, CDR1 is MNHEY, CDR2 SMNVEV (reference sequence). This CDR3 comprises 15 residues. V dropped 6 bases and J dropped 5; count of bases not matched to a gene: 9. The CDR3 protein is CASRATGVVDNEQFF. The CDR3 region has the DNA TGTGCCAGCAGGGCGACAGGGGTCGTAGACAATGAGCAGTTCTTC.

This clonotype was seen only a few times. The J gene is TRBJ2-1, the V gene TRBV6-5, with TRBD1 matching 8 bases. The ends lost 8 bases at V and 8 bases at J; junction bases unmatched: 20. CDR1 is MNHEY and CDR2 is SVGAGI in the germline V gene. The CDR3 consists of 17 residues. The CDR3 coding sequence is TGTGCCAGCGGCCTCTCCCCGGGGTCAGGGGGCTGGCATGAGCAGTTCTTC. As protein: CASGLSPGSGGWHEQFF.

This clonotype was counted many times. V and J are TRBV7-9 and TRBJ2-7; maybe TRBD2 (5 bases). Germline CDR1 SEHNR, CDR2 FQNEAQ (reference sequence). The V gene lost 4 bases and the J gene lost 2 bases, with 12 bases spanning the gap. The CDR3 extends over 14 amino acids. CDR3 sequence (DNA): TGTGCCAGCAGCTGGTCGGTGGAGGCCTACGAGCAGTACTTC. Protein product: CASSWSVEAYEQYF.

This rearrangement joins TRBV29-1 to TRBJ2-1, with D unresolved. The V end lost 4 bases, the J end lost 4 bases, and 14 bases lay between the germline ends. Germline assignment: CDR1 SQVTM and CDR2 ANQGSEA. The CDR3 spans 14 residues. CDR3 amino acids: CSVAGLGEYNEQFF. The DNA for the CDR3 is TGCAGCGTTGCCGGGCTCGGTGAATACAATGAGCAGTTCTTC.

This rearrangement joins TRBV4-2 to TRBJ1-5; D perhaps matches TRBD1 (6 bases). CDR3 length: 15 residues. V gave up 3 bases and J gave up 5 bases, with 14 bases separating them. The germline CDR1 and CDR2 sequences are LGHNA and YNFKEQ. CDR3 sequence reads: CASSQPGQSYQPQHF. The CDR3, as DNA: TGTGCCAGCAGCCAGCCAGGACAGAGCTATCAGCCCCAGCATTTT.

This clonotype was found a few times. This CDR3 is CARTPGGPTGYTF. DNA for the CDR3: TGTGCCAGAACCCCCGGAGGGCCCACTGGCTACACCTTC. V and J are TRBV7-8 and TRBJ1-2; D uncertain. Per the germline V gene, CDR1 is SGHVS and CDR2 is FQNEAQ. V was clipped by 9 bases and J by 7 bases, with 18 bases between them. This CDR3 has 13 amino acids.

This clonotype has just a few counts. The chain couples TRBV9 to TRBJ1-3; D unclear. The CDR3 covers 15 residues. The germline V gene has CDR1 SGDLS and CDR2 YYNGEE. V gave up 4 bases and J gave up 4 bases, with 15 bases separating them. The CDR3 DNA reads as TGTGCCAGCAGCCCCCGGGAAGATTCCGGAAACACCATATATTTT. Protein product: CASSPREDSGNTIYF.

The chain joins TRBV19 to TRBJ2-1, with 7 bases aligning to TRBD1. The germline gives CDR1 LNHDA, CDR2 SQIVND (reference sequence). The CDR3 contains 16 residues. V shed 5 bases, J shed 8 bases, and the junction held 15 bases outside the gene matches. The CDR3 DNA follows: TGTGCCAGTAGTGGGCCGACAGGGCCTCTAGGCGATGAGCAGTTCTTC. It encodes CASSGPTGPLGDEQFF.

The chain is built from TRBV3-1 and TRBJ2-1; 13 positions agree with TRBD2. Looked up from germline, CDR1 is LGHDT and CDR2 is YNNKEL (reference sequence). V was pared by 5 bases and J by 5 bases, with 6 bases of the junction left unmatched. This CDR3 region has 16 residues. This CDR3 reads CASSTGLAGVHNEQFF. CDR3 in DNA: TGTGCCAGCAGCACCGGACTAGCGGGGGTCCACAATGAGCAGTTCTTC.

The rearrangement joins TRBV6-1 to TRBJ1-1; D gene uncertain. Germline values: CDR1 MNHNS, CDR2 SASEGT. Trimming removed 2 bases from V and 1 base from J, with 5 bases in between. The CDR3 runs to 13 residues. The CDR3 loop reads CASSEYQNTEAFF. DNA of the CDR3: TGTGCCAGCAGTGAATATCAGAACACTGAAGCTTTCTTT.

The V and J genes are TRBV29-1 and TRBJ1-2; the D is unclear. With 5 bases removed from V and 8 bases from J, the gap between germline ends came to 9 bases. Germline V CDR1 and CDR2: SQVTM, ANQGSEA. The CDR3 length is 10 residues. In nucleotides, the CDR3 is TGCAGCGTTTTCTCGGAGGGCTACACCTTC. Translating gives CSVFSEGYTF.

There are a few counts of this clonotype. The J gene is TRBJ2-7, the V gene TRBV4-1; TRBD2 is a possible D gene (5 bases). The CDR3 sequence is 17 residues long. Trimming pared 0 bases from V and 4 bases from J, leaving 19 bases between. The germline CDR1 and CDR2 sequences are MGHRA and YSYEKL. The CDR3 DNA sequence: TGCGCCAGCAGCCAAGACTGGGGAGCCGGCTCGATTTACGAGCAGTACTTC. This codes for CASSQDWGAGSIYEQYF.

J is TRBJ1-4 and V is TRBV12-3 or TRBV12-4; D remains ambiguous. Trimming stripped 7 bases from V and 5 bases from J, with 11 bases between. The CDR3 sequence is 13 residues long. The CDR3 region has the DNA TGTGCCAGCAACGTCGGAGGGAATGAAAAACTGTTTTTT. It yields the protein CASNVGGNEKLFF.

In this sample, this clonotype turned up many times. The rearrangement links TRBV5-4 to TRBJ2-5; D gene unclear. CDR1 is SGHNT and CDR2 is YYREEE in the germline V gene (reference sequence). The CDR3 has 13 residues. V was trimmed by 3 bases and J by 5 bases, leaving 11 bases between them. CDR3 DNA sequence: TGTGCCAGCAGCTGGGGTGCTGGGGAGACCCAGTACTTC. Residues: CASSWGAGETQYF.

V is TRBV11-2 and J is TRBJ1-2, with TRBD1 matching 7 bases. CDR3 length: 15 residues. The V and J ends lost 5 bases and 5 bases, in that order; junction bases with no gene match: 11. Looked up from germline, CDR1 is SGHAT and CDR2 is FQNNGV. CDR3 in amino acids: CASSLSPGGVYGYTF. Written as DNA, the CDR3 is TGTGCCAGCAGCCTCAGCCCAGGGGGAGTTTATGGCTACACCTTC.

This clonotype was counted a few times. The V gene is TRBV12-5, the J gene TRBJ2-4; 8 nucleotides line up with TRBD2. Germline CDR1 and CDR2: LGHNT and FRNRAP. The CDR3 is 19 amino acids. V was pared by 1 base and J by 1 base, with 12 bases of the junction left unmatched. The CDR3 bases are TGTGCTAGTGGTTTGGCAACGAAGACTAGCGAGCAGGCCAAAAACATTCAGTACTTC. This translates into CASGLATKTSEQAKNIQYF.

Only a few counts were recorded for this clonotype. The chain employs TRBV3-1 and TRBJ1-2; no clear D gene. CDR3 length: 15 amino acids. Trimming stripped 0 bases from V and 5 bases from J, with 13 bases between. CDR1 is LGHDT, CDR2 YNNKEL, per germline (reference sequence). The CDR3 region has the DNA TGTGCCAGCAGCCAAGATAAGGTCAGCAGATATGGCTACACCTTC. It translates to CASSQDKVSRYGYTF.

This clonotype turned up a few times. This chain joins TRBV14 and TRBJ1-1; D is undetermined. This CDR3 has 15 residues. Trimming left V 3 bases short and J 1 base short, with 12 bases between. Germline-derived CDR1 and CDR2 are SGHDN and FVKESK. The CDR3 bases are TGTGCCAGCAGCCACCTCGGAGGAGCGAACACTGAAGCTTTCTTT. It translates to CASSHLGGANTEAFF. The variable domain in full, completed from reference TRBV14 and TRBJ1-1, reads EAGVTQFPSHSVIEKGQTVTLRCDPISGHDNLYWYRRVMGKEIKFLLHFVKESKQDESGMPNNRFLAERTGGTYSTLKVQPAELEDSGVYFCASSHLGGANTEAFFGQGTRLTVV.